This entry features one TCR beta chain sequence. The antigen is unknown. The junction differs from germline at one of its ends, possibly a read error. The sample is drawn from a study of PD-1 blockade in classical Hodgkin lymphoma. Noted time point: newly diagnosed, previously untreated cHL patient sample. Thawed PBMCs underwent magnetic negative selection to obtain purified CD8+ T cells. The data were produced by immunoSEQ multiplex PCR, yet TCRdb's version contains in-frame clones alone and is incomplete. The table records 4,000 to 4,500 clones, roughly 80% of them present only once. Study-wide results and caveats: Reports indicated that newly diagnosed patients had lower baseline TCR diversity than healthy donors did. Repertoire differences have undefined causes, possibly disease activity or prior therapy.

The CDR3 is 12 amino acids. CDR1 SGDLS and CDR2 YYNGEE come from the germline V gene. Material for sequencing was CD8+ T cells from blood. This chain links TRBV9 with TRBJ2-7; D is unresolved. The sequence derives from a human donor with classical Hodgkin lymphoma. This CDR3 reads CASSAASNEQYF. CDR3 DNA sequence: TGTGCCAGCAGCGCGGCCTCCAACGAGCAGTACTTC.